Listed here is a single T cell receptor (beta chain). The entry originates in a study of T-cell reconstitution after alpha-beta-depleted transplantation in children. For TCRbeta, the library was prepared with unique molecular identifiers. From the PCR reads, TCRdb called clonotypes with MiXCR, one entry per CDR3 protein. The table lists hundreds of thousands of distinct CDR3 sequences, approximately 16% of them singletons. The CDR3 has 15 residues. The V end lost 0 bases, the J end lost 4 bases, and 11 bases lay between the germline ends. Germline assignment: CDR1 LNHNV and CDR2 YYDKDF (reference sequence).

Sequenced here: PBMCs from the stem cell graft donor, sampled from the stem cell graft. This clonotype was obtained from a human donor who donated a stem cell graft to a child with acute myeloid leukemia. The V gene is TRBV15, the J gene TRBJ2-3, with D hard to call. CDR3 sequence: CATSRDRPGPDTQYF. The DNA of the CDR3 is TGTGCCACCAGCAGAGATCGCCCTGGCCCAGATACGCAGTATTTT.